These 11 T cell receptor beta chains came from one sample sequenced in a study of blood T cell repertoires in COVID-19. The assay was immunoSEQ multiplex PCR, and TCRdb's table has in-frame clones only and misses some. In the table there are 150,000 or so clones, roughly 85% of which are singletons. The sequencing input was PBMCs or T cells enriched from blood (not recorded which). The receptors come from a woman aged 45-65 years who had recovered from COVID-19.

The table lists this clone with a few counts. The chain recombines TRBV7-3 with TRBJ2-2; 11 nucleotides line up with TRBD2. The germline gives CDR1 SGHTA, CDR2 FQGTGA. This CDR3 has 16 amino acids. The V segment lost 5 bases and the J segment 4 bases; nucleotides outside the gene matches: 6. This CDR3 reads CASSPGLAVGTGELFF. The CDR3, as DNA: TGTGCCAGCAGCCCGGGACTAGCGGTTGGCACCGGGGAGCTGTTTTTT. Based on the CDR3 plus reference TRBV7-3 and TRBJ2-2, the full variable domain is GAGVSQTPSNKVTEKGKYVELRCDPISGHTALYWYRQSLGQGPEFLIYFQGTGAADDSGLPNDRFFAVRPEGSVSTLKIQRTERGDSAVYLCASSPGLAVGTGELFFGEGSRLTVL.

The genes are TRBV28 and TRBJ2-7; the match to TRBD2 covers 7 bases. This CDR3 has 13 amino acids. Germline V gives CDR1 MDHEN, CDR2 SYDVKM. With 5 bases clipped from V and 4 bases from J, the junction kept 5 bases outside the gene matches. The CDR3 DNA sequence: TGTGCCAGCAGTCCCTGGGGGGGGTACGAGCAGTACTTC. The encoded protein is CASSPWGGYEQYF.

The V and J genes are TRBV5-4 and TRBJ1-2; TRBD1 matches at 9 bases. The germline gives CDR1 SGHNT, CDR2 YYREEE (reference sequence). J was trimmed by 6 bases and V by 3 bases; bases with no gene match: 9. The CDR3 runs to 15 residues. The chain's CDR3 is CASSSAGQGINGYTF. The CDR3 region has the DNA TGTGCCAGCAGCTCTGCGGGACAGGGTATTAATGGCTACACCTTC.

The rearrangement uses TRBV3-1 (or the pseudogene TRBV3-2) and TRBJ2-5; D remains ambiguous. V was shortened by 4 bases and J by 4 bases, with 13 bases between the two germline ends. Germline V gene sequence: CDR1 LGHDT, CDR2 YNNKEL (reference sequence). The CDR3 has 14 amino acids. The DNA of the CDR3 is TGTGCCAGCAGCCCCCGACTGGTTAGAGAGACCCAGTACTTC. Translated: CASSPRLVRETQYF.

Points on this clone: Other DNA sequences from this sample encode an identical CDR3 as well. The rearrangement joins TRBV5-1 to TRBJ2-7; TRBD1 agrees at 9 bases. The CDR3 has 14 residues. V shed 2 bases and J 6 bases; nucleotides not matched to a gene: 6. Germline V gene lookup returns CDR1 SGHRS and CDR2 YFSETQ. CDR3 protein: CASSLAGQGFEQYF. The CDR3 nucleotides are TGCGCCAGCAGCTTAGCGGGACAGGGTTTCGAGCAGTACTTC.

J is TRBJ1-1 and V is TRBV30; no reliable D call. CDR1 is GTSNPN, CDR2 SVGIG, per germline (reference sequence). Between the trimmed V and J ends, which lost 2 bases and 3 bases, there was a span of 10 bases. The CDR3 covers 13 residues. The CDR3: CAWSSTRYTEAFF. For the CDR3, the DNA is TGTGCCTGGAGTTCCACACGATACACTGAAGCTTTCTTT.

This rearrangement joins TRBV4-1 to TRBJ1-5, with D possibly being TRBD1 (6 bases). Germline assignment: CDR1 MGHRA and CDR2 YSYEKL. Trimming shortened V by 4 bases and J by 4 bases, and 14 bases separated the two germline ends. The CDR3 runs to 15 residues. The CDR3 DNA sequence: TGCGCCAGCAGCCTGAGCGGACAGCCGAATCAGCCCCAGCATTTT. Its translation is CASSLSGQPNQPQHF.

The chain couples TRBV7-2 to TRBJ1-5; D not resolved. This CDR3 spans 16 amino acids. Trimming stripped 0 bases from V and 5 bases from J, with 14 bases between. Germline V lookup: CDR1 SGHTA, CDR2 FQGNSA. CDR3 amino acids: CASSLAGWGADQPQHF. The CDR3 DNA is TGTGCCAGCAGCTTAGCGGGATGGGGAGCAGATCAGCCCCAGCATTTT.

V gene TRBV7-9 combines with J gene TRBJ2-3; maybe TRBD2 (7 bases). This CDR3 has 16 amino acids. The V end was cut by 1 base, the J end by 1 base, with 12 bases between. Germline lookup yields CDR1 SEHNR and CDR2 FQNEAQ (reference sequence). For the CDR3, the DNA is TGTGCCAGCAGCTTAGTTCGGGGGGCAGGCACAGATACGCAGTATTTT. This codes for CASSLVRGAGTDTQYF.

V and J are TRBV2 and TRBJ2-5; maybe TRBD1 (6 bases). The CDR3 is 14 amino acids. CDR1 is SNHLY, CDR2 FYNNEI, per germline. V was trimmed by 3 bases and J by 5 bases, leaving 13 bases between them. The CDR3 region has the DNA TGTGCCAGCAGTGACAGGGGCAGGCGGGAGACCCAGTACTTC. It is translated as CASSDRGRRETQYF.

This clone was recorded only once. V is TRBV19 and J is TRBJ2-2, with 7 bases aligning to TRBD1. Germline V gene lookup returns CDR1 LNHDA and CDR2 SQIVND (reference sequence). After removal of 7 bases from V and 0 bases from J, the junction contained 2 bases not matched to a gene. The CDR3 consists of 14 residues. The CDR3 coding sequence is TGTGCCAGTACCGGGACAGCGAACACCGGGGAGCTGTTTTTT. It yields the protein CASTGTANTGELFF.